This TCR beta chain was recovered during a study of blood T cells in healthy people across ages (dated by TCRdb to the mid-2010s). General notes on the study: Template switching captured roughly one uniquely barcoded TCR beta cDNA molecule per two T cells in model experiments. Age-related changes in TCR beta repertoire diversity were measured in the study by deep sequencing normalized with unique cDNA molecular identifiers. The study analyzed two additional independent replicas of 1 million unique cDNA reads from the same blood draw for two donors, one aged 18 to 29 and one aged 80 or older. To avoid experimental bias, donors of different ages were spread randomly across the sequencing lanes. The donors were split into four age groups: young (average around 16 years), middle-aged (roughly 39), aged (roughly 65) and long-lived (approximately 80). On the study overall, not on this receptor specifically: Total diversity estimates from one million sequenced T cells were considered lower bounds and underestimates. Compared with the aged group, the long-lived group had more naive CD4+ T cells, fewer expanded clones and increased TCR diversity, a pattern suggesting age selection. As age increased, observed TCR beta diversity per million T cells dropped in a roughly linear way, and a significant reduction was already evident by age 40. Donor CMV infection status was unknown, potentially confounding age-related changes in expanded clonotypes. Conclusive comparison of naive and antigen-experienced compartments was prevented by the profiling of bulk unsorted PBMCs. There was a strong correlation between observed TCR beta diversity and the percentage of naive T cells measured by flow cytometry.

To note about this clonotype: The antigen it recognizes is unknown. It has no much larger one-base neighbor in the sample; base qualities were not kept.

Donors were 39 systemically healthy Caucasian individuals from Russia aged about 6 to 100 years. Ten milliliters of peripheral blood were drawn from each donor into EDTA-treated Vacutainer tubes. Ficoll-Paque density-gradient centrifugation was used to isolate PBMCs, with at least 6.5 million per sample. Trizol reagent was used to extract total RNA from PBMCs, with at least 6 micrograms per sample. For every donor, flow cytometry on a PBMC aliquot measured the percentage of naive CD45RAhigh/CD27high T cells. Library preparation used 5' RACE. TCRdb lists the instrument as Illumina HiSeq 2500. A second PCR of about 6 to 11 cycles was performed with a sample-barcoded 5' primer and a J-beta primer mix. A unique molecular identifier was introduced onto each TCR beta cDNA molecule by a template-switch 5' adaptor carrying 12 random nucleotides. At least 2.5 million CDR3-containing paired-end reads were obtained from each sample. First-strand cDNA synthesis was performed from all RNA using the Mint cDNA synthesis kit, with priming by a TRBC-specific oligonucleotide. Following uracil-DNA glycosylase treatment, a first 18-cycle PCR with universal primers M1SS and BC2_uni_R was performed on all cDNA. From the authors' description of their analysis: For normalization, 1 million high-quality reads were randomly selected from each sample, with every read carrying a distinct molecular identifier. Instead of being binned into consensus sequences, reads that shared molecular identifiers were thrown out. MiTCR, set to a Q25 quality threshold and the strictest error-elimination algorithm, was used for CDR3 identification, clonotype clustering and error correction. Lower-bound total TCR beta diversity was estimated with a nonparametric unseen species model using Euler transformation. TCRdb reprocessing: public reads trimmed at Q25 with fastp, clones called with MiXCR, in-frame beta chains kept. Every CDR3 protein is listed once, alongside the most common genes and DNA of its rows. The V and J calls follow TCRdb's processing rather than the paper's. This sample comprises around 800,000 distinct CDR3 sequences, around 62% of them detected only once. Of the sample, 25% to 35% falls within the top ten clones.

The sequence was collected from a man aged 25-45 years in good health. Sequencing input: blood.

The sequence in DNA is TGTGCCAGCACCAGACCCGGGACACACTACGAGCAGTACTTC. This codes for CASTRPGTHYEQYF. The rearranged chain carries TRBV7-2 and TRBJ2-4; a weak D assignment points to TRBD1 (6 bases agree). The tail of the sequence fits TRBJ2-7 better, so the J call may be wrong. Reading from cysteine to phenylalanine, the CDR3 counts 14 amino acids. The CDR3 DNA has 42 bases and is translated from base 1. CDR1 SGHTA and CDR2 FQGNSA were looked up in the germline V gene.